These T cell receptor beta chains were read from a single sample in a study of T-cell reconstitution after alpha-beta-depleted transplantation in children. TCRdb called the PCR reads again in MiXCR, with one record for every CDR3 protein. The table lists 70,000 or so distinct CDR3 sequences, 9.5% to 13% of them singletons. The source material was PBMCs, sampled before TCRalphabeta/CD19-depleted stem cell transplant. These receptors came from a boy between 10 and 17 years old with acute myeloid leukemia, due to receive a stem cell transplant. The conserved cysteine and the conserved F or W are not part of the CDR3 here. A D gene is named only where the DNA matches it firmly. Not all rows give a size; the values are once, few, many and, for expanded clones, a class.

TRBV7-2	13	many	NA	TRBJ2-3	ASIQGGRGTDTQY
TRBV5-4	13	once	TRBD2	TRBJ2-3	ASSPGLTLTDTQY
TRBV9	11	many	NA	TRBJ1-5	ASSAQINQPQH
TRBV6-5	11	many	NA	TRBJ1-1	ASSRELNTEAF
TRBV20-1	14	few	TRBD1	TRBJ2-1	SARDLAGGSYNEQF
TRBV24-1	9	many	NA	TRBJ2-7	ATSDLYEQY
TRBV12-3/TRBV12-4	13	NA	NA	TRBJ2-4	ASSPIGGAKNIQY
TRBV14	10	many	NA	TRBJ2-7	ASREGSYEQY
TRBV12-3/TRBV12-4	10	many	NA	TRBJ1-2	ASSQANYGYT
TRBV7-9	11	many	NA	TRBJ2-1	ASSLGDYNEQF
TRBV9	13	many	TRBD1	TRBJ1-1	ASSIGTGRNTEAF
TRBV3-1	12	many	NA	TRBJ1-1	ASSPPGGNTEAF
TRBV12-3/TRBV12-4	11	many	NA	TRBJ2-7	ASSWKQGGEQY
TRBV7-2	11	many	NA	TRBJ2-3	ASSPLRTDTQY
TRBV4-1	13	many	NA	TRBJ1-2	ASSQEDTRSYGYT
TRBV5-4	13	many	NA	TRBJ1-3	ASSFEGPKGNTIY
TRBV11-2	13	many	NA	TRBJ2-1	ASSLVGWLGNEQF
TRBV2	15	NA	TRBD1	TRBJ2-6	ASRKDRGDSGANVLT
TRBV25-1	13	many	NA	TRBJ2-1	ASTKGLNQNNEQF
TRBV10-3	14	many	NA	TRBJ1-1	AISNRDLGKDTEAF
TRBV4-3	13	many	NA	TRBJ2-7	ASSQDRFSSYEQY
TRBV24-1	14	once	TRBD1	TRBJ2-1	ATSDSGQGVGDEQF
TRBV4-2	13	many	TRBD2	TRBJ2-1	ASSLGASGDNEQF
TRBV24-1	12	many	NA	TRBJ2-2	ATSQVYGTGELF
TRBV7-2	12	many	NA	TRBJ2-7	ASSFGGYSYEQY
TRBV20-1	12	many	NA	TRBJ1-3	SARGRGAGNTIY
TRBV21-1	15	many	NA	TRBJ1-3	ASSNPGSAISGNTIY
TRBV4-1	16	many	NA	TRBJ2-1	ASSQGPGAGRSYNEQF
TRBV7-9	11	many	NA	TRBJ2-5	ASSPGTVETQY
TRBV20-1	11	NA	TRBD2	TRBJ2-1	SVRTSVYNEQF
TRBV13	10	NA	TRBD1	TRBJ1-1	ASSSDRLEAF
TRBV6-1	12	many	NA	TRBJ2-2	ASRLQPNTGELF
TRBV28	14	NA	NA	TRBJ2-2	ASGRGTGINTGELF
TRBV29-1	10	many	NA	TRBJ2-1	SAVAAYNEQF
TRBV10-2	11	NA	NA	TRBJ2-3	ASSGRDPDTQY